This T cell receptor (beta chain) was captured by sequencing in a study of blood T cell repertoires in COVID-19. About the research overall: COVID-19 samples collected from the United States, Italy and Spain covered acute and convalescent phases. PBMCs, B-cell-depleted T cells, or T cells provided the cDNA or gDNA that made up the material.

CDR1 MNHNY and CDR2 SVGAGI come from the germline V gene (reference sequence). The length of the CDR3 is 14 residues. The V end was cut by 2 bases, the J end by 7 bases, with 9 bases between. In the original processing: Reference gene primer amplification gave nucleated cell count estimates. Generated by immunoSEQ multiplex PCR, the TCRdb table keeps only in-frame clones and is missing some. V and J calls and clone size are as listed in that table; D and trimming were resolved from the DNA. The table records fewer than 95,000 clones, approximately 90% of them present only once. Specimen: peripheral blood. This sequence was found in a man aged 55 to 70 with acute or convalescent COVID-19. The chain employs TRBV6-6 and TRBJ1-6, with D perhaps TRBD1 (5 bases). The CDR3 nucleotides read TGTGCCAGCAGTTACGACAGATCAAATTCACCCCTCCACTTT. Protein: CASSYDRSNSPLHF.